This is a list of T cell receptor beta chains from one sample in a study of long-term antiretroviral therapy in people with HIV. Profiling relied on immunoSEQ multiplex PCR, and the TCRdb table lists in-frame clones only, not all of them. Among tens of thousands of clones listed, more than 75% were seen once. The sample was unsorted PBMCs, taken 0.1 years before starting antiretroviral therapy. The receptor source for this set is a woman in her 50s with HIV. Each CDR3 is given without its conserved first and last residue.

V: TRBV27
CDR3: ASSLKRTYEQY

V: TRBV4-3
CDR3: ASSPGLAGGQETQY

V: TRBV7-2
CDR3: ASSLQGESEAF

V: TRBV30
CDR3: AWRGSGSTNEKLF

V: TRBV9
CDR3: ASSVAPGAGTGELF

V: TRBV19
CDR3: ASSPVGWETQY

V: TRBV9
CDR3: ASTRSRDRGDSPLH

V: TRBV6-5
CDR3: ASTGQGEQY

V: TRBV27
CDR3: ASRKWGRGTGELF

V: TRBV5-1
CDR3: ASKTSGGYEQY

V: TRBV6-4
CDR3: ACSQGQGAVTQY

V: TRBV30
CDR3: AWTLNTEAF

V: TRBV7-8
CDR3: ASSRGTGNTIY

V: TRBV2
CDR3: ASSTGTGGLGTEAF

V: TRBV19
CDR3: ASSTGGGRYNEQF

V: TRBV5-8
CDR3: ASSLGQLASGANVLT

V: TRBV27
CDR3: ASRKTWNTEAF

V: TRBV6-1
CDR3: ASSDSGSSGNTIY

V: TRBV9
CDR3: ASSRTGLIAYEQY

V: TRBV4-2
CDR3: ASSQAGLEGVNEQF

V: TRBV18
CDR3: ASSSAAMGKLF

V: TRBV10-3
CDR3: AISVTSTYNEQF

V: TRBV6-1
CDR3: ASNIQGSRYEQY

V: TRBV19
CDR3: ASSTPRTPQETQY

V: TRBV16
CDR3: ASSQSSYTGGDYNEQF

V: TRBV9
CDR3: ASSVSTNTEAF

V: TRBV4-3
CDR3: ASSQVVVAPNTEAF

V: TRBV4-3
CDR3: ASSPDRAQMNTEAF

V: TRBV6-1
CDR3: ASSEFGELGYT

V: TRBV6-1
CDR3: ASSEQGNQPQH

V: TRBV6-4
CDR3: ASSEPGQSNYGYT

V: TRBV2
CDR3: ATLGTGGSYNEQF

V: TRBV9
CDR3: ASSVSPTGGNSPLH

V: TRBV5-6
CDR3: ASTKYTVSNQPQH

V: TRBV6-4
CDR3: ASSEQGYNSPLH

V: TRBV11-3
CDR3: ASSLRDRGPSSYEQY

V: TRBV9
CDR3: ASRDRRTGELF

V: TRBV7-6
CDR3: ASSLGGLSGIPNYGYT

V: TRBV30
CDR3: AWSVDTNSPLH

V: TRBV7-9
CDR3: ASSPGRTDTQY

V: TRBV2
CDR3: ASSGWSGNGELF

V: TRBV10-3
CDR3: AIRGDRGHTEAF

V: TRBV30
CDR3: AWSVRDTYNEQF

V: TRBV7-9
CDR3: ASSLALASADTQY

V: TRBV9
CDR3: ASSVAQNYGYT

V: TRBV30
CDR3: AWRPLGADGYGYT